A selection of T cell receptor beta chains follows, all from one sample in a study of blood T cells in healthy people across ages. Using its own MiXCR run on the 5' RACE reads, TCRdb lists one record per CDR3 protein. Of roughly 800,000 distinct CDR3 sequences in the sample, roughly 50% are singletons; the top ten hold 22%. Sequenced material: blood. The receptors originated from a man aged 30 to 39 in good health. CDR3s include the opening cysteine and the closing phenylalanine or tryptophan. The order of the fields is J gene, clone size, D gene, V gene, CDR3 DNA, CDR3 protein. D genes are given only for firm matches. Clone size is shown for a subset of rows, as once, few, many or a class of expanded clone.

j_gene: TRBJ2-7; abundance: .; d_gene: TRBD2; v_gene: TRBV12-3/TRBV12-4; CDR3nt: TGTGCCAGCAGTTTTGGAGCTAGCGGATACTACGAGCAGTACTTC; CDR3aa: CASSFGASGYYEQYF
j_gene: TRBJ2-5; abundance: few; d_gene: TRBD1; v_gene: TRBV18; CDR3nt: TGTGCCAGCTCACGCGAACAGGGGCAAGAGACCCAGTACTTC; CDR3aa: CASSREQGQETQYF
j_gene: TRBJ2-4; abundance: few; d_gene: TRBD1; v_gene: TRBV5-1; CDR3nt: TGCGCCAGCAGCCCTGGGACAGGGGGAAACATTCAGTACTTC; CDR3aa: CASSPGTGGNIQYF
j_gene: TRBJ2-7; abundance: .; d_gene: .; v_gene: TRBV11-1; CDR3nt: TGTGCCAGCAGCTCGGGTCCGACATACTACGAGCAGTACTTC; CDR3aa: CASSSGPTYYEQYF
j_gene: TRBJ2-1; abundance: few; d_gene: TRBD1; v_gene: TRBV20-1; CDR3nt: TGCAGTGCTAGGGTCTGGGACAGGGGTCACAATGAGCAGTTCTTC; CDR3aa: CSARVWDRGHNEQFF
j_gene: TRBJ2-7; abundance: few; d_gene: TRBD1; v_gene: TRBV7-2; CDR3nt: TGTGCCAGCAGCGTAGGGACAGGATACGAGCAGTACTTC; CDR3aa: CASSVGTGYEQYF
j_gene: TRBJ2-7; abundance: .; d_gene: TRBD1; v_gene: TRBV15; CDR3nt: TGTGCCACCAGCCGTACAGGGGGTTTACACGAGCAGTACTTC; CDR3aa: CATSRTGGLHEQYF
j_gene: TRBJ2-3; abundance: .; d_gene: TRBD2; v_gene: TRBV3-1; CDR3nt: TGTGCCAGCAGCCATGGCGGGAGGGGAGTGGCAGATACGCAGTATTTT; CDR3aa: CASSHGGRGVADTQYF
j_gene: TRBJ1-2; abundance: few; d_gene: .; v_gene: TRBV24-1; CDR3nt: TGTGCCACCAGTCTTGGGAATCGCTACACCTTC; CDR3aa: CATSLGNRYTF
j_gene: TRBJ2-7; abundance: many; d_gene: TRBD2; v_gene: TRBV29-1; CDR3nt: TGCAGCGTTTTCCTAGCGGAATCCCTCGAGCAGTACTTC; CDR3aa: CSVFLAESLEQYF
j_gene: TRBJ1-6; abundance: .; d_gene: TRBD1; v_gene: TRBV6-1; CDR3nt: TGTGCCAGCAGCGACAGGGGCAGCTGGAAATCACCCCTCCACTTT; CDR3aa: CASSDRGSWKSPLHF
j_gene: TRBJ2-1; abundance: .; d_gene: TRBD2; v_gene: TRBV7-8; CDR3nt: TGTGCCAGCAGCACTAGCGGGAGCGCCTACAATGAGCAGTTCTTC; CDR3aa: CASSTSGSAYNEQFF
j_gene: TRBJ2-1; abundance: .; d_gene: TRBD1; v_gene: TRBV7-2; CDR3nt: TGTGCCAGCAGCTTGACGAGACAGGGTTTGTTCGATGAGCAGTTCTTC; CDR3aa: CASSLTRQGLFDEQFF
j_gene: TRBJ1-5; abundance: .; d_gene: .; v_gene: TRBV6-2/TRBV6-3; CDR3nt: TGTGCCAGCGACACCGGTCTTAGCAATCAGCCCCAGCATTTT; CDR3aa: CASDTGLSNQPQHF
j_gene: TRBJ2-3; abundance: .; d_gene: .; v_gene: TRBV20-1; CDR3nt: TGCAGTGCTACCCCCTCTCTGGATACGCAGTATTTT; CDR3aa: CSATPSLDTQYF
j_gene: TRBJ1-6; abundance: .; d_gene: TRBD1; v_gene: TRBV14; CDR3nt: TGTGCCAGCAGCCAAGTTGGGACAGAGAATTCACCCCTCCACTTT; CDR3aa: CASSQVGTENSPLHF
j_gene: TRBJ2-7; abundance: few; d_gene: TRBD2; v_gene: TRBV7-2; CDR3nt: TGTGCCAGCAGCTCCGGGACTAGCGGGTCCAACAGGCCCTACGAGCAGTACTTC; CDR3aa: CASSSGTSGSNRPYEQYF
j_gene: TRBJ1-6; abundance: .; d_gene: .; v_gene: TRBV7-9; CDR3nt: TGTGCCAGCAGCTCGGGGAGTTCACCCCTCCACTTT; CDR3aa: CASSSGSSPLHF
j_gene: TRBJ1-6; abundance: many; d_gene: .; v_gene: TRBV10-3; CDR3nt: TGTGCCATCAGCCAAGCAGGGTTTGGTTCACCCCTCCACTTT; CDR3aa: CAISQAGFGSPLHF
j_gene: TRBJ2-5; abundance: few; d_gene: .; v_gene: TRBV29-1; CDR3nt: TGCAGCGTTCTCCGGACAGTACTTGGGGAGACCCAGTACTTC; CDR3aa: CSVLRTVLGETQYF
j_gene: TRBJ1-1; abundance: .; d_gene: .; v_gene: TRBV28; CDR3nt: TGTGCCAGCAGTTTCCAGGGAAGGGTGAACACTGAAGCTTTCTTT; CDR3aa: CASSFQGRVNTEAFF
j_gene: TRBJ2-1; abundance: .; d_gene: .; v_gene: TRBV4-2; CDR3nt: TGTGCCAGCAGCCAAATCGCAGGGCCAGAGTACAATGAGCAGTTCTTC; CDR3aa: CASSQIAGPEYNEQFF
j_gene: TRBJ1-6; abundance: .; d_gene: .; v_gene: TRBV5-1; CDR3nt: TGCGCCAGCAGAAAAACAAGTAATTCACCCCTCCACTTT; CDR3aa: CASRKTSNSPLHF
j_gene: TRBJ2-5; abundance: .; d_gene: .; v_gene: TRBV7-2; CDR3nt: TGTGCCAGCAGCCGAGCGGTCCGGGAGACCCAGTACTTC; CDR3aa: CASSRAVRETQYF
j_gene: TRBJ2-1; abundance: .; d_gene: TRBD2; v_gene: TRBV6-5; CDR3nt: TGTGCCAGCAGTAAAATAGCGGGGAGGACTGCCAATGAGCAGTTCTTC; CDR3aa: CASSKIAGRTANEQFF